These T cell receptor beta chains were read from a single sample in a study of T cells in Graves' hyperthyroidism and ophthalmopathy. TCRdb processed the multiplex PCR reads anew with MiXCR; each CDR3 protein has one entry. This repertoire shows about 510,000 distinct CDR3 sequences, around 15% found once; its top ten account for approximately 15%. Sequenced sample: blood. Receptors originate from a woman aged 35 to 49 with Graves' hyperthyroidism. Both conserved end residues are part of each CDR3. Each record gives: V gene, D gene, CDR3 length, CDR3 protein. D genes are given only for firm matches.

>TRBV6-2/TRBV6-3|NA|15
CASSWAGTNTGELFF
>TRBV28|TRBD2|13
CASQGGQTYKQYF
>TRBV6-1|NA|15
CASKGQIGGNQPQHF
>TRBV7-6|TRBD2|14
CASSPSSGGYEQYF
>TRBV7-2|TRBD2|14
CASSTGLARGELFF
>TRBV18|TRBD2|15
CASSISAGAYNEQFF
>TRBV20-1|NA|15
CSAQTPKAPTGELFF
>TRBV6-1|NA|14
CASSISWTNTEAFF
>TRBV11-1|NA|13
CASSTDYNSPLHF
>TRBV9|TRBD1|13
CASAGGSYNEQFF
>TRBV7-4|TRBD1|13
CASSYGQGLEAFF
>TRBV29-1|NA|13
CSVNTGINQPQHF
>TRBV7-9|NA|10
CASGLNEQFF
>TRBV6-1|TRBD1|14
CASSVGQGADTQYF
>TRBV18|TRBD1|14
CASSSGQAGEKLFF
>TRBV6-1|TRBD2|16
CASSDFGGTSSYEQYF
>TRBV29-1|NA|12
CSVGGDGNEAFF
>TRBV6-2/TRBV6-3|TRBD2|17
CASVIAGGPSSYNEQFF
>TRBV3-1|TRBD1|17
CASSHVQGLHGANVLTF
>TRBV4-2|TRBD1|18
CASSQARDRAPSSYEQYF
>TRBV12-5|TRBD1|16
CASGFLTGQGDTEAFF
>TRBV7-9|NA|14
CASSPTTDVNEQFF
>TRBV3-1|TRBD1|18
CASSQGQGRGPSINEQFF
>TRBV4-1|NA|16
CASSQGGRGIGNEQYF
>TRBV20-1|TRBD2|13
CSAPTSGTDTQYF
>TRBV7-3|NA|15
CASSSSSSRNTEAFF
>TRBV29-1|TRBD2|14
CSVDFREGWNEQFF
>TRBV2|NA|11
CASSEYNEQFF
>TRBV7-3|TRBD2|17
CASSSGTSGSREETQYF
>TRBV2|NA|17
CASSPSLTPLANYGYTF
>TRBV7-9|NA|15
CASSFDRNPNTEAFF
>TRBV27|NA|14
CASSPTSLLTEAFF
>TRBV6-5|NA|14
CASSYSDSGGTQYF
>TRBV10-2|TRBD1|13
CASTWTGASEAFF
>TRBV28|NA|14
CASTPRSLLKTQYF
>TRBV24-1|NA|16
CATSDEGSTRSGEQFF
>TRBV28|NA|16
CASSPSLADYSYEQYF
>TRBV19|NA|13
CASSIGTAFEQYF
>TRBV20-1|TRBD1|15
CSARTGPVSNQPQHF
>TRBV19|NA|16
CASSIGLYLEEDEQYF
>TRBV5-1|NA|14
CASSLGTNTDTQYF
>TRBV12-3/TRBV12-4|NA|17
CASSLTRELSGTDTQYF
>TRBV5-1|NA|15
CASSFRDSSYNEQFF
>TRBV6-1|NA|13
CASRVPLTGELFF
>TRBV18|NA|13
CASSKGTNEKLFF
>TRBV7-8|TRBD2|17
CASSLALPTSGNYEQYF
>TRBV25-1|TRBD1|18
CASSEGFGQGATNEKLFF
>TRBV9|TRBD1|17
CASSAVTGTGTANEQFF
>TRBV6-1|TRBD1|15
CASTPDRAMNTEAFF
>TRBV28|NA|15
CASTTGGRAGNEQYF
>TRBV28|NA|12
CASSLQGRIQYF
>TRBV6-1|TRBD2|18
CASSERLAGGGFQETQYF